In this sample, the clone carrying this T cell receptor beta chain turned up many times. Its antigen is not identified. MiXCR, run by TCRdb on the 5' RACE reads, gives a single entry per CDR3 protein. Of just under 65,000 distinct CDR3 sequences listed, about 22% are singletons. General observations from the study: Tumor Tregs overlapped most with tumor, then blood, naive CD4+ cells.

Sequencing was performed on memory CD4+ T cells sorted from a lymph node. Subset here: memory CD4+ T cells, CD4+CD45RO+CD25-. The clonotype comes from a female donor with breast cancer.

The CDR3, as DNA: TGTGCCAGCAGTTTAACGAGCAGACATCAGCCCCAGCATTTT. This sequence encodes CASSLTSRHQPQHF. V is TRBV28 and J is TRBJ1-5; D unresolved. The germline V gene encodes CDR1 MDHEN and CDR2 SYDVKM. The CDR3 contains 14 residues. V lost 2 bases, J lost 5 bases, and 10 bases lay in between.